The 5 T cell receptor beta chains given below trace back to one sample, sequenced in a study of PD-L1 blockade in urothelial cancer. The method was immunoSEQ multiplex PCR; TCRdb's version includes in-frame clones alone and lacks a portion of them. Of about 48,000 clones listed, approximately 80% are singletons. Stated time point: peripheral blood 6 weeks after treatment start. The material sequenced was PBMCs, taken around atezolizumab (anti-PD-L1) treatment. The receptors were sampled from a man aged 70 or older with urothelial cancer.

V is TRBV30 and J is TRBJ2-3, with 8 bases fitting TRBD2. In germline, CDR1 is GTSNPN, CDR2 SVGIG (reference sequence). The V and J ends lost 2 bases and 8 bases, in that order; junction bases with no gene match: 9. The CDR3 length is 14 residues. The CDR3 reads CAWSRGGIPSTQYF. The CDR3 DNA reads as TGTGCCTGGAGTCGGGGGGGGATACCTTCTACGCAGTATTTT.

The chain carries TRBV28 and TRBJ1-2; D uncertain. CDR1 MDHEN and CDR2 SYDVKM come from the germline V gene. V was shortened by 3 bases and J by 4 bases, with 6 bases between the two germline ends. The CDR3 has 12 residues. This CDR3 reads CASSLAGYGYTF. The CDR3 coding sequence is TGTGCCAGCAGTTTGGCAGGCTATGGCTACACCTTC.

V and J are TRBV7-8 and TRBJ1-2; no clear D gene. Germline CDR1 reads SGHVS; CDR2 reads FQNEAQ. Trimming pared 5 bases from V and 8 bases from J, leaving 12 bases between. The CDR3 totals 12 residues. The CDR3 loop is CASSPTGYGYTF. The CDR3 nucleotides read TGTGCCAGCAGCCCCACGGGGTACGGCTACACCTTC. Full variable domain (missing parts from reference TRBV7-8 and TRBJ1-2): GAGVSQSPRYKVAKRGQDVALRCDPISGHVSLFWYQQALGQGPEFLTYFQNEAQLDKSGLPSDRFFAERPEGSVSTLKIQRTQQEDSAVYLCASSPTGYGYTFGSGTRLTVV.

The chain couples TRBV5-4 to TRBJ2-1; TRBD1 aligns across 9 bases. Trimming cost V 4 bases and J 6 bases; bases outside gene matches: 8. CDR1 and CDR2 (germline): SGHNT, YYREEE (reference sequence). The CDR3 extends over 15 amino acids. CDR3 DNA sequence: TGTGCCAGCAGCCTGGACAGGGGCGCCCTCAATGAGCAGTTCTTC. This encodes CASSLDRGALNEQFF.

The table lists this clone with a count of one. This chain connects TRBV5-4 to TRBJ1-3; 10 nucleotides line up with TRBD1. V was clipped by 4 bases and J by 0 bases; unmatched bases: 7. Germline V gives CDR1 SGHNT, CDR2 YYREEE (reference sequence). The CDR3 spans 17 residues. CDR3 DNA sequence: TGTGCCAGCAGCCTGGGGACAGGGGCCTTCTCTGGAAACACCATATATTTT. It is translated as CASSLGTGAFSGNTIYF.